What follows is one TCR beta chain and its context. Its antigen is unknown. The CDR3 covers 15 residues. Germline loops: CDR1 MGHDK, CDR2 SYGVNS. This sample was taken from a study of blood T cells in healthy people across ages. Study information: About one barcoded beta molecule per two T cells was the capture yield of template switching. Study-level results: Measured against age, TCR beta diversity per million T cells decreased in a roughly linear manner.

Total RNA was extracted at no less than 5 micrograms per sample. Together with a sample-barcoded 5' primer, a J-beta primer mix was included in a second PCR lasting roughly 6 to 12 cycles. Each CDR3 protein is one row after TCRdb ran MiXCR on the 5' RACE reads. The table records fewer than 900,000 distinct CDR3 sequences, roughly 47% of them present only once. This TCR was sampled from a woman in her sixties in good health. Material: blood. The chain couples TRBV25-1 to TRBJ2-4; weak D call: TRBD2 (7 bases). The DNA end favors TRBJ2-7, so the J call may be wrong. The CDR3 reads CASSEFGGAGYEQYF. CDR3 DNA sequence: TGTGCCAGCAGTGAATTTGGGGGGGCGGGGTACGAGCAGTACTTC.